The subject of this entry is one TCR beta chain. Its antigen specificity is not known. A much larger clone is a single base away; this may be a read error. The library was built by means of 5' RACE. The sequencing machine was an Illumina MiSeq. TCRdb passed the public sequencing reads through fastp at Q25 and MiXCR, retaining productive beta sequences. Here each entry gathers all rows of one CDR3 protein and keeps the most common genes and DNA. This sample lists around 30,000 distinct CDR3 sequences; about 9.6% were detected once. The top ten hold about 2.4% of the sample. This sample was taken from a study of chronic HIV infection and antiretroviral therapy (dated by TCRdb to between 2014 and 2016). Including the terminal cysteine and phenylalanine, the CDR3 comprises 13 residues. Only the CDR3 region is kept as DNA, spanning 39 bases read in frame from base 1. CDR1 SQVTM and CDR2 ANQGSEA are derived from the germline V gene. Trimming costs V 7 bases and J 0 bases, and their ends lie 10 bases apart.

The TCR comes from an adult who had HIV and had not received antiretroviral therapy, or was an uninfected healthy control (not recorded which). The chain joins TRBV29-1 to TRBJ1-5, with no confident D gene call. Sequencing was carried out using peripheral blood. The DNA sequence reads TGCAGCGCCCGTCCAGATAGCAATCAGCCCCAGCATTTT. It translates to CSARPDSNQPQHF. Supplemented by the reference TRBV29-1 and TRBJ1-5 proteins around the CDR3, the complete variable domain is SAVISQKPSRDICQRGTSLTIQCQVDSQVTMMFWYRQQPGQSLTLIATANQGSEATYESGFVIDKFPISRPNLTFSTLTVSNMSPEDSSIYLCSARPDSNQPQHFGDGTRLSIL.